These 6 T cell receptor beta chains were sequenced from one sample in a study of TIL therapy for anti-PD-1-resistant metastatic lung cancer. Time point specified: pre-treatment sample, taken before nivolumab and TIL therapy. The libraries were made with immunoSEQ v3. Profiling relied on immunoSEQ multiplex PCR, and the TCRdb table lists in-frame clones only, not all of them. The table records approximately 20,000 clones, more than 60% of them present only once. The sequenced sample was blood, obtained at baseline. The source of these receptors is a person aged 25 to 80 with non-small cell lung cancer.

V gene TRBV7-9 combines with J gene TRBJ1-2; TRBD1 matches 7 bases. V shed 5 bases, J shed 8 bases, and the junction held 14 bases outside the gene matches. This CDR3 has 15 residues. CDR1 SEHNR and CDR2 FQNEAQ come from the germline V gene (reference sequence). CDR3 residues: CASSIGTALLGGYTF. The CDR3 DNA reads TGTGCCAGCAGCATCGGGACAGCCCTCCTGGGAGGCTACACCTTC.

This clone is judged large. This chain connects TRBV27 to TRBJ2-4, with 7 bases identical to TRBD2. CDR3 length: 15 residues. Germline CDR1 is MNHEY and CDR2 is SMNVEV (reference sequence). V lost 4 bases to trimming and J lost 8 bases; unmatched junction nucleotides: 11. For the CDR3, the DNA is TGTGCCAGCAGTTCGTCTACTAGCGCGGATGACATTCAGTACTTC. Amino acid sequence: CASSSSTSADDIQYF.

J is TRBJ2-3 and V is TRBV5-1; 9 bases align to TRBD2. This CDR3 comprises 13 residues. CDR1 SGHRS and CDR2 YFSETQ come from the germline V gene. V shed 4 bases and J 5 bases; nucleotides not matched to a gene: 2. The CDR3 sequence is CASSPAGGDTQYF. In nucleotides, the CDR3 is TGCGCCAGCAGCCCAGCGGGGGGAGATACGCAGTATTTT.

The chain recombines TRBV6-5 with TRBJ2-1; 10 bases agree with TRBD1. CDR3 size: 14 residues. The germline gives CDR1 MNHEY, CDR2 SVGAGI. V was pared by 6 bases and J by 6 bases, with 5 bases of the junction left unmatched. In nucleotides, the CDR3 is TGTGCCAGCAGACGGGACAGGGGAGGCAATGAGCAGTTCTTC. It translates to CASRRDRGGNEQFF.

CDR3 DNA: TGCAGTGCTAGAAAGGACGGGCCCCAGCATTTT. Its protein product is CSARKDGPQHF. The chain is built from TRBV20-1 and TRBJ1-5; D not resolved. The CDR3 is made up of 11 amino acids. CDR1 and CDR2 (germline): DFQATT, SNEGSKA (reference sequence). V dropped 2 bases and J dropped 9 bases, with 8 bases sitting between them.

This clone has a handful of counts. The CDR3 loop reads CASSPLPVAYNSPLHF. The CDR3 DNA reads as TGTGCCAGCAGTCCCCTCCCAGTAGCCTATAATTCACCCCTCCACTTT. V gene TRBV28 combines with J gene TRBJ1-6; D gene ambiguous. The germline gives CDR1 MDHEN, CDR2 SYDVKM. V lost 5 bases, J lost 2 bases, and 13 bases lay in between. The CDR3 runs to 16 residues.